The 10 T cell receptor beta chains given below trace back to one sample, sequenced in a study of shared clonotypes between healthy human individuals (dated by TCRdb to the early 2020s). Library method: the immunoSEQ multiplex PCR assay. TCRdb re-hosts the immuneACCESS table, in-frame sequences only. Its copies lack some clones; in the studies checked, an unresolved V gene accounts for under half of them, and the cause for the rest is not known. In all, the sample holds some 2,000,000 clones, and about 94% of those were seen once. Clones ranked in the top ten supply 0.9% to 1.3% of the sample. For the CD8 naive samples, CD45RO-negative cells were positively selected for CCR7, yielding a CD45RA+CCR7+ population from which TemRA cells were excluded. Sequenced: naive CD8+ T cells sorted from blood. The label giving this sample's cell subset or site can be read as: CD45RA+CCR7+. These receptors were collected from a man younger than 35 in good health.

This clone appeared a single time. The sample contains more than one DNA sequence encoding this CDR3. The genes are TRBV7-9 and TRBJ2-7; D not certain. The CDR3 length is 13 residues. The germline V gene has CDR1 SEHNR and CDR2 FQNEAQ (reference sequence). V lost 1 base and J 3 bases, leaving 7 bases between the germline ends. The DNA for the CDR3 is TGTGCCAGCAGCTTAGGCCGGAACTACGAGCAGTACTTC. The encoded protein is CASSLGRNYEQYF.

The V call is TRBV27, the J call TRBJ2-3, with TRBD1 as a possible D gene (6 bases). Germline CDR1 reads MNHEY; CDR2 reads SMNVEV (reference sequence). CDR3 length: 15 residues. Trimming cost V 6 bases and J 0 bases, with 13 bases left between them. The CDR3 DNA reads TGTGCCAGCAGAGGGTACGGGACAAGCACAGATACGCAGTATTTT. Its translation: CASRGYGTSTDTQYF.

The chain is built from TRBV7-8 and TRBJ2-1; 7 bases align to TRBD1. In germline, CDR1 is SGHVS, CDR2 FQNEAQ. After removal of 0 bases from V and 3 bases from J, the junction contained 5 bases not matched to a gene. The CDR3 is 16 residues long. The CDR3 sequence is CASSLAGQLNYNEQFF. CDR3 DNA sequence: TGTGCCAGCAGCTTAGCGGGACAGCTAAACTACAATGAGCAGTTCTTC.

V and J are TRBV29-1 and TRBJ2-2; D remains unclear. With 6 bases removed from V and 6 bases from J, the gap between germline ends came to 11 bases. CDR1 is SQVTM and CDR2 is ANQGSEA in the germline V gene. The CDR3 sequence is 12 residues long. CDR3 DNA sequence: TGCAGCGTGCGGCTTGTATCCGGGGAGCTGTTTTTT. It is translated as CSVRLVSGELFF.

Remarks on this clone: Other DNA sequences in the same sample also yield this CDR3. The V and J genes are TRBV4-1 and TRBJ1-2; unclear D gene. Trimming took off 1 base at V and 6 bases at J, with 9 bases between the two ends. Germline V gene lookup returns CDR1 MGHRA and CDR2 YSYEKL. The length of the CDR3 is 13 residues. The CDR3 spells CASSQGSGDGYTF. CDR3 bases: TGCGCCAGCAGCCAAGGAAGCGGGGATGGCTACACCTTC.

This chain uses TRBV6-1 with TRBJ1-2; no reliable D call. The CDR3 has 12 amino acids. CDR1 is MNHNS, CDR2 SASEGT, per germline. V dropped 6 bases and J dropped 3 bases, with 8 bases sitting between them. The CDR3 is CASRQADYGYTF. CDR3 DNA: TGTGCCAGCAGGCAGGCTGACTATGGCTACACCTTC.

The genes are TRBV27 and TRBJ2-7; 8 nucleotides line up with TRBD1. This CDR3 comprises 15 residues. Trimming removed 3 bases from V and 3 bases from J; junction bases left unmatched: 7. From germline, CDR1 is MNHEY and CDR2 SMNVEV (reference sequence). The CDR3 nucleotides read TGTGCCAGCAGTTTTTTACAGGGGGGAGGCTACGAGCAGTACTTC. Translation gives CASSFLQGGGYEQYF.

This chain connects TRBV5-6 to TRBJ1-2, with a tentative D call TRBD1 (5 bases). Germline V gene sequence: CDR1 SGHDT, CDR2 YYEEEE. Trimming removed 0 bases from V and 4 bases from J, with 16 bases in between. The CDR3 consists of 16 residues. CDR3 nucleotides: TGTGCCAGCAGCTTGGACCAGGGACTGACGGGCTATGGCTACACCTTC. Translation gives CASSLDQGLTGYGYTF.

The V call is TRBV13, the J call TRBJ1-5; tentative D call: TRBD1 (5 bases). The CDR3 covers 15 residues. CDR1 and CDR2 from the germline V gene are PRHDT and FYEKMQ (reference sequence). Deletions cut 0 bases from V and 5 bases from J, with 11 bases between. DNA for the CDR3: TGTGCCAGCAGCTTAGGCCGGGGCCGCTATCAGCCCCAGCATTTT. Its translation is CASSLGRGRYQPQHF.

This CDR3 is CAIKGKKGNTEAFF. The CDR3 bases are TGTGCCATAAAGGGGAAGAAAGGAAACACTGAAGCTTTCTTT. This chain uses TRBV5-6 with TRBJ1-1; TRBD1 is a possible D gene (5 bases). CDR3 size: 14 residues. The V and J ends lost 9 bases and 2 bases respectively, with 17 bases between them. CDR1 is SGHDT and CDR2 is YYEEEE in the germline V gene.